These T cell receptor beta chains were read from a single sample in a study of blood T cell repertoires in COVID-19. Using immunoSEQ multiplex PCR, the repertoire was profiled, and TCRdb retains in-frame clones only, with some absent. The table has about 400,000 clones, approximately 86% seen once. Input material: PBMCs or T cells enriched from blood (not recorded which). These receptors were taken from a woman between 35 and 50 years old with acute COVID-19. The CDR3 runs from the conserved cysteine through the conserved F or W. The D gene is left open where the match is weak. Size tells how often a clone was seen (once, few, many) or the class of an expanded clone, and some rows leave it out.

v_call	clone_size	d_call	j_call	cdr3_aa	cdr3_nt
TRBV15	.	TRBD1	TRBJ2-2	CATSRGQANTGELFF	TGTGCCACCAGCCGGGGACAGGCGAACACCGGGGAGCTGTTTTTT
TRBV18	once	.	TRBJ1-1	CASSPQGQRLNTEAFF	TGTGCCAGCTCACCACAAGGACAGCGGCTGAACACTGAAGCTTTCTTT
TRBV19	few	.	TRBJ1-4	CASSIRGLANEKLFF	TGTGCCAGTAGTATCCGGGGGTTGGCTAATGAAAAACTGTTTTTT
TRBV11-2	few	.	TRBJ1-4	CASSLDGVANEKLFF	TGTGCCAGCAGCTTAGACGGGGTCGCTAATGAAAAACTGTTTTTT
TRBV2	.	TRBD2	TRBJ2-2	CASRTGTSGVFTGELFF	TGTGCCAGCAGGACCGGGACTAGCGGGGTGTTTACCGGGGAGCTGTTTTTT
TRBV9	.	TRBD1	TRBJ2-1	CASSVLTGAYNEQFF	TGTGCCAGCAGCGTTCTGACAGGGGCCTACAATGAGCAGTTCTTC
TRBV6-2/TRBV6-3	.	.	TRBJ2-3	CASSVSRDTQYF	TGTGCCAGCAGTGTCTCTCGAGATACGCAGTATTTT
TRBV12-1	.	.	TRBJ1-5	CANPEVIVDQPQHF	TGTGCCAACCCGGAGGTAATTGTGGATCAGCCCCAGCATTTT
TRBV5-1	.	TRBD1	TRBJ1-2	CASSSTGQGTWGYTF	TGCGCCAGCAGCTCCACAGGACAGGGGACGTGGGGCTACACCTTC
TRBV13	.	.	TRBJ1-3	CASSSDLTGYTIYF	TGTGCCAGCAGCTCAGATTTAACAGGTTACACCATATATTTT
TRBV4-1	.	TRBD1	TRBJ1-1	CASSTTGVAEAFF	TGCGCCAGCAGCACGACAGGGGTCGCTGAAGCTTTCTTT
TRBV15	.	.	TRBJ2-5	CATSRDFVASQWAQYF	TGTGCCACCAGCAGAGATTTCGTGGCCTCACAGTGGGCCCAGTACTTC
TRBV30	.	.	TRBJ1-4	CAWSHEAATNEKLFF	TGTGCCTGGAGCCACGAGGCAGCAACTAATGAAAAACTGTTTTTT
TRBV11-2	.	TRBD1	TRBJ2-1	CASTRTGSYNEQFF	TGTGCCAGCACCCGGACAGGCTCCTACAATGAGCAGTTCTTC
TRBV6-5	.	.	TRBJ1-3	CASSNLQGNTIYF	TGTGCCAGCAGTAACCTACAGGGAAACACCATATATTTT
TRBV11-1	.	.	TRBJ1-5	CATLEGLGQPQHF	TGTGCCACCTTGGAGGGCTTAGGTCAGCCCCAGCATTTT
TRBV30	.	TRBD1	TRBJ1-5	CAWSVTGAGQPQHF	TGTGCCTGGAGTGTTACAGGGGCAGGTCAGCCCCAGCATTTT
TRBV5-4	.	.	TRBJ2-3	CASSSAGGGTDTQYF	TGTGCCAGCAGCTCGGCTGGAGGGGGCACAGATACGCAGTATTTT
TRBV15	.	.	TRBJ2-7	CATSRTGSSYEQYF	TGTGCCACCAGCCGAACAGGGAGCTCCTACGAGCAGTACTTC
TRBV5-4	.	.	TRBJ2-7	CASSGRSYEQYF	TGTGCCAGCAGCGGGAGGTCCTACGAGCAGTACTTC
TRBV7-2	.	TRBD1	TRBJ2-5	CASSLATGEETQYF	TGTGCCAGCAGCTTAGCGACAGGGGAAGAGACCCAGTACTTC
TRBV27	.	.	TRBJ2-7	CASSLIGGKYEQYF	TGTGCCAGCAGTTTGATCGGGGGAAAGTACGAGCAGTACTTC
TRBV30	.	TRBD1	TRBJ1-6	CAWSVLTGDSPLHF	TGTGCCTGGAGTGTACTGACAGGGGATTCACCCCTCCACTTT
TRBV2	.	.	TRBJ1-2	CASGQSRDSYGYTF	TGTGCCAGCGGGCAGTCCCGGGACTCATATGGCTACACCTTC
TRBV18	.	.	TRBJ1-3	CASSPNAGQANTIYF	TGTGCCAGCTCACCAAATGCGGGGCAAGCAAACACCATATATTTT
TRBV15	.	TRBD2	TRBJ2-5	CATSREVGRGGTQYF	TGTGCCACCAGCAGAGAAGTAGGGAGGGGAGGGACCCAGTACTTC
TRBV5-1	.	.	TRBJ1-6	CASSLTGLSYNSPLHF	TGCGCCAGCAGCTTGACAGGCCTCTCCTATAATTCACCCCTCCACTTT
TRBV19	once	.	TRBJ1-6	CASSWAGNSPLHF	TGTGCCAGTAGTTGGGCAGGGAATTCACCCCTCCACTTT
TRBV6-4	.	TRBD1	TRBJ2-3	CASSDVGGRVDTQYF	TGTGCCAGCAGTGACGTAGGGGGCCGGGTGGATACGCAGTATTTT
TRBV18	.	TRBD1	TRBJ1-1	CASSSISGTGGGDTEAFF	TGTGCCAGCTCATCAATCTCCGGGACAGGAGGTGGGGACACTGAAGCTTTCTTT